The 5 T cell receptor beta chains below were found in one sample sequenced in a study of molecular identifiers for immune sequencing clone quantification. TCRdb reprocessed the PCR reads with MiXCR, giving one entry per CDR3 protein. The table lists about 640,000 distinct CDR3 sequences, less than 20% of them singletons. The material sequenced was naive CD8+ T cells from blood, with Jurkat cell RNA spiked in. Subset meaning: FACS-sorted CD8+CD4-CCR7+CD45RA+ naive T cells. The receptors were gathered from a human donor in good health. Some libraries in this study had Jurkat cell RNA spiked in.

Concerning this clonotype: A much more abundant neighbour one base away suggests this may be a read error. The chain is built from TRBV5-4 and TRBJ2-7; a possible D gene is TRBD2 (7 bases). Germline-derived CDR1 and CDR2 are SGHNT and YYREEE (reference sequence). This CDR3 is built from 16 residues. The CDR3 reads CVSSAAGEGSPGEQYF. The DNA for the CDR3 is TGTGTCAGCAGCGCAGCAGGGGAGGGAAGTCCGGGGGAGCAGTACTTC.

In its sample, this clonotype was seen many times. The rearrangement links TRBV5-1 to TRBJ2-3, with TRBD1 matching over 9 bases. CDR1 is SGHRS and CDR2 is YFSETQ in the germline V gene. The CDR3 runs to 15 residues. Trimming cost V 2 bases and J 3 bases; bases outside gene matches: 4. Here the CDR3 DNA reads TGCGCCAGCAGCTTACAGGGGGCCTGGACAGATACGCAGTATTTT. Its protein product is CASSLQGAWTDTQYF.

Notes on this clonotype: This may be a read error: a much more frequent sequence differs by one nucleotide. The chain links TRBV29-1 to TRBJ2-5, with D perhaps TRBD2 (5 bases). The CDR3 totals 18 residues. Deletions cut 2 bases from V and 2 bases from J, with 24 bases between. Germline V lookup: CDR1 SQVTM, CDR2 ANQGSEA. The CDR3: CSVEFSSAPNAGQETQYF. The CDR3 region has the DNA TGCAGCGTTGAATTTAGTAGCGCGCCCAACGCCGGTCAAGAGACCCAGTACTTC. The complete variable domain, with remaining parts taken from reference TRBV29-1 and TRBJ2-5, reads SAVISQKPSRDICQRGTSLTIQCQVDSQVTMMFWYRQQPGQSLTLIATANQGSEATYESGFVIDKFPISRPNLTFSTLTVSNMSPEDSSIYLCSVEFSSAPNAGQETQYFGPGTRLLVL.

Of note for this clonotype: The germline gene is not matched at one end of the junction; a read error may be the cause. The V gene is TRBV4-1, the J gene TRBJ1-1; D uncertain. Germline-derived CDR1 and CDR2 are MGHRA and YSYEKL. CDR3 size: 14 residues. CDR3 sequence reads: CASGHLLGNTEAFF. CDR3 nucleotide sequence: TGCGCCAGCGGCCATCTTTTGGGAAACACTGAAGCTTTCTTT.

Only a few counts were recorded for this clonotype. V and J are TRBV7-9 and TRBJ2-7, with TRBD1 matching 8 bases. This CDR3 is 15 amino acids long. The V gene end was trimmed by 5 bases and the J gene end by 5 bases; junction bases not matched to a gene: 11. The germline gives CDR1 SEHNR, CDR2 FQNEAQ (reference sequence). The DNA of the CDR3 is TGTGCCAGCAGCCCCCCCCTGGACAGGGCAGACGAGCAGTACTTC. The encoded protein is CASSPPLDRADEQYF.